These T cell receptor beta chains were read from a single sample in a study of blood T cell repertoires in COVID-19. TCRdb keeps only in-frame clones here, not all; method: immunoSEQ multiplex PCR. Of 250,000 to 300,000 clones detected, 84% appear once; the ten largest clones hold roughly 4%. Sequencing used peripheral blood. These receptors were collected from a man aged 55 to 70 with acute or convalescent COVID-19. Each CDR3 is given with its conserved first and last residue. A D gene is named only where the DNA matches it firmly. Clone sizes are given selectively: once, few, many, or a class where the clone is expanded.

v_call	clone_size	d_call	j_call	cdr3_aa	cdr3_nt
TRBV2	.	.	TRBJ1-5	CASSGWQGPWGNQPQHF	TGTGCCAGCAGTGGATGGCAGGGTCCATGGGGCAATCAGCCCCAGCATTTT
TRBV19	.	TRBD2	TRBJ2-1	CASSIPYASGSRRSNEQFF	TGTGCCAGTAGTATCCCTTATGCTAGCGGGAGCCGACGGTCCAATGAGCAGTTCTTC
TRBV25-1	.	TRBD1	TRBJ1-2	CASSQEGLQGAIYGYTF	TGTGCCAGCAGTCAAGAGGGTTTACAGGGGGCGATCTATGGCTACACCTTC
TRBV7-2	.	TRBD2	TRBJ2-1	CASRAPGTSGSKDDEQFF	TGTGCCAGCAGGGCACCCGGGACTAGCGGGAGTAAGGATGATGAGCAGTTCTTC
TRBV15	once	.	TRBJ1-3	CATSRDSTFGNTIYF	TGTGCCACCAGCAGAGATAGTACCTTTGGAAACACCATATATTTT
TRBV11-2	.	.	TRBJ2-1	CASSFNTHDSYNEQFF	TGTGCCAGCAGCTTTAACACACACGACTCCTACAATGAGCAGTTCTTC
TRBV6-5	.	.	TRBJ2-1	CASRGAGTYNEQFF	TGTGCCAGCAGGGGGGCAGGTACCTACAATGAGCAGTTCTTC
TRBV28	.	.	TRBJ2-1	CASNSGDSSYNEQFF	TGTGCCAGCAACTCCGGGGATAGCTCCTACAATGAGCAGTTCTTC
TRBV19	.	TRBD2	TRBJ2-1	CASRPRGREAHNEQFF	TGTGCCAGTAGACCTCGGGGCCGGGAGGCTCACAATGAGCAGTTCTTC
TRBV6-5	.	.	TRBJ1-2	CASSYRGGEYGYTF	TGTGCCAGCAGTTACCGGGGAGGGGAGTATGGCTACACCTTC
TRBV6-5	.	TRBD1	TRBJ2-7	CASSRPSGQTYEQYF	TGTGCCAGCAGTAGACCATCGGGACAGACCTACGAGCAGTACTTC
TRBV28	.	.	TRBJ1-1	CASRSSGEWTEAFF	TGTGCCAGCAGGTCTTCAGGGGAGTGGACTGAAGCTTTCTTT
TRBV2	.	TRBD2	TRBJ2-3	CASSVTGGPFDTQYF	TGTGCCAGCAGTGTGACGGGAGGGCCATTTGATACGCAGTATTTT
TRBV28	few	TRBD1	TRBJ2-5	CASRPGQPETQYF	TGTGCCAGCAGGCCGGGACAGCCAGAGACCCAGTACTTC
TRBV2	.	.	TRBJ2-1	CASRGLGSYNEQFF	TGTGCCAGCAGGGGGCTGGGCTCCTACAATGAGCAGTTCTTC
TRBV7-2	.	TRBD2	TRBJ2-6	CASSLRGAGANVLTF	TGTGCCAGCAGCTTACGGGGGGCTGGGGCCAACGTCCTGACTTTC
TRBV6-5	once	TRBD1	TRBJ2-7	CASSYPGQGKGEQYF	TGTGCCAGCAGTTACCCCGGACAGGGGAAGGGTGAGCAGTACTTC
TRBV15	.	TRBD2	TRBJ2-1	CATSQTSGDYNEQFF	TGTGCCACCAGTCAGACTAGCGGGGATTACAATGAGCAGTTCTTC
TRBV29-1	.	TRBD1	TRBJ2-2	CSARQGRAGELFF	TGCAGCGCCAGACAGGGAAGGGCCGGGGAGCTGTTTTTT
TRBV7-9	once	.	TRBJ2-2	CASSYFRSGELFF	TGTGCCAGCAGCTACTTCCGCTCCGGGGAGCTGTTTTTT
TRBV9	.	.	TRBJ2-3	CASSPHGGKVGDTQYF	TGTGCCAGCAGCCCGCACGGCGGGAAGGTTGGCGATACGCAGTATTTT
TRBV9	.	TRBD2	TRBJ2-1	CASSSSGRTGNEQFF	TGTGCCAGCAGCTCTAGCGGGCGTACCGGCAATGAGCAGTTCTTC
TRBV29-1	.	TRBD1	TRBJ2-7	CSVGQGVYEQYF	TGCAGCGTAGGACAGGGAGTCTACGAGCAGTACTTC
TRBV6-5	.	.	TRBJ1-1	CASSYSVGGFTEAFF	TGTGCCAGCAGTTACTCGGTAGGAGGTTTCACTGAAGCTTTCTTT
TRBV11-2	few	TRBD1	TRBJ1-6	CASSARGTGSSYNSPLHF	TGTGCCAGCAGCGCGCGCGGGACAGGGAGCTCCTATAATTCACCCCTCCACTTT
TRBV19	.	TRBD1	TRBJ2-2	CASARAGGHTGELFF	TGTGCCAGTGCAAGGGCAGGGGGCCACACCGGGGAGCTGTTTTTT
TRBV2	few	TRBD1	TRBJ1-1	CASSPTGGWVNTEAFF	TGTGCCAGCAGCCCTACAGGGGGCTGGGTGAACACTGAAGCTTTCTTT
TRBV5-1	.	.	TRBJ1-1	CASSLDPQGGTEAFF	TGCGCCAGCAGCTTGGATCCACAGGGCGGAACTGAAGCTTTCTTT
TRBV28	.	.	TRBJ1-1	CASPQSGLIGGNTEAFF	TGTGCCAGCCCTCAATCCGGCTTGATAGGAGGGAACACTGAAGCTTTCTTT
TRBV27	.	TRBD1	TRBJ2-3	CASSLSWGQGYGSDTQYF	TGTGCCAGCAGTTTATCGTGGGGACAGGGGTATGGTTCAGATACGCAGTATTTT
TRBV11-3	once	TRBD2	TRBJ2-1	CASSLDGGRGVYNEQFF	TGTGCCAGCAGCTTAGATGGCGGGCGGGGGGTATACAATGAGCAGTTCTTC
TRBV19	.	.	TRBJ1-1	CASSIDPGTEAFF	TGTGCCAGTAGTATAGATCCGGGGACTGAAGCTTTCTTT
TRBV19	.	TRBD2	TRBJ2-1	CASSIAGTSGLDNEQFF	TGTGCCAGTAGTATCGCCGGGACTAGCGGGTTGGATAATGAGCAGTTCTTC
TRBV10-1	.	.	TRBJ1-3	CASRSRRSLATPGVGNTIYF	TGCGCCAGCAGGTCAAGAAGGTCCCTAGCGACCCCGGGCGTCGGGAACACCATATATTTT
TRBV7-2	.	.	TRBJ1-4	CASSMGGTGNEKLFF	TGTGCCAGCAGTATGGGAGGGACTGGTAATGAAAAACTGTTTTTT
TRBV6-6	.	.	TRBJ1-2	CASSYPGDDGYTF	TGTGCCAGCAGTTACCCGGGGGACGATGGCTACACCTTC
TRBV5-5	.	.	TRBJ1-5	CASSWTGGGQESNQPQHF	TGTGCCAGCAGCTGGACGGGCGGGGGACAAGAGAGCAATCAGCCCCAGCATTTT
TRBV7-6	.	TRBD1	TRBJ1-1	CASSLEQGAGTEAFF	TGTGCCAGCAGCTTAGAGCAGGGGGCGGGCACTGAAGCTTTCTTT
TRBV7-3	.	TRBD1	TRBJ2-7	CASSSTGGRGEQYF	TGTGCCAGCAGCTCAACAGGGGGCCGGGGTGAGCAGTACTTC
TRBV2	.	TRBD2	TRBJ2-2	CASRTSGNTGELFF	TGTGCCAGCAGGACTAGCGGGAACACCGGGGAGCTGTTTTTT